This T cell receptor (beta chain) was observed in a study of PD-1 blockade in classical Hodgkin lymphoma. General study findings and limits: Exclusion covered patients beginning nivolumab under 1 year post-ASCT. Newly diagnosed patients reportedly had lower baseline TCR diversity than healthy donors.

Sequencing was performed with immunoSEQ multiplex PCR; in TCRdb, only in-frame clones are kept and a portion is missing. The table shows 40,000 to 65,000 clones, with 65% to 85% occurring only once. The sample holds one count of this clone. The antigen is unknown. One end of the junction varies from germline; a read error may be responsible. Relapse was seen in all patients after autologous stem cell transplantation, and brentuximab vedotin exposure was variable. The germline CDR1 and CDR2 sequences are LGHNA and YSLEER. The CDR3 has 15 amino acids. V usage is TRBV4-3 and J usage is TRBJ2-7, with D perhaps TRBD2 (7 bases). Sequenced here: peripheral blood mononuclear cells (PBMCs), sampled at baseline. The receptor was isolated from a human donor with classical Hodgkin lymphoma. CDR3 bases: TGCGCCAGCAGCAAAGAGCCGGGGAGGGGGTACGAGCAGTACTTC. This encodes CASSKEPGRGYEQYF.